This TCR beta chain came from a study of cytomegalovirus exposure and HLA in healthy donors (dated by TCRdb to the late 2010s). Background on the whole study: An earlier analysis of some 600 of the donors reported 276 Gb of sequence data and some 110 million unique TCR beta sequences obtained from about 170 million T cells. An early release that covered 500 to 800 HLA-typed donors contained approximately 300 gigabases of sequencing data and some 87 million unique TCR sequences. Of the roughly 390 genotyped donors, more than 75% were placed in the genetic ancestry cluster associated with self-reported Caucasian donors. The study aimed to test whether signatures of past pathogen exposure could be identified by cataloging public T cell receptors. The study profiled the T cell repertoires of under 850 subjects by immunosequencing and related them to cytomegalovirus serostatus. Besides the first cohort of 666 subjects, a separate validation cohort made up of around 120 different subjects was used. To predict cytomegalovirus infection status, the study combined high-throughput TCR immunosequencing, statistical association of individual TCRs with disease status, and machine learning. A later analysis re-examined previously published TCR beta repertoires from around 670 donors and added high-resolution HLA genotyping to investigate patterns of TCR occurrence. Rather than drawing on any new phenotypic data, the later analysis identified candidate immune exposures from TCR beta sequences and the way those sequences occurred across donors. An earlier analysis of 587 of the donors used high-throughput TCR beta sequencing to judge whether each TCR beta V gene segment behaved as functional or pseudogenic. Donor age, sex, ethnicity and CMV serostatus were compiled together with the repertoire data. In a later genetic analysis, genome-wide SNP genotypes for about three fifths of the roughly 670 donors were used, and that subset was treated as a discovery cohort. Every discovery cohort repertoire had been produced on one sequencing platform. HLA typing included class I and class II loci at four-digit resolution. The number of donors typed differed by locus, with roughly 620-630 for A, B, C, DRB1 and DQB1, more than 500 for DQA1, nearly 610 for DPA1, and about 450 for DPB1. Because of strong linkage in the cohort, roughly five DR-DQ haplotypes were treated as single units for association and clustering. On average, 235,054 unique TCR beta nucleotide sequences were sequenced per donor among 300 to 500 genotyped donors of the cohort, with around 19% of those sequences being non-productive. General conclusions and limits of the study: An association between a missense DCLRE1C variant and V-gene and J-gene trimming of TCR beta chains was found in a later genetic analysis and replicated in an independent cohort. Across donors, most TCR sequences were observed very rarely, whereas some public TCRs were present in many individuals. A later analysis found that TCR association rates varied across HLA loci, with DRB1 alleles showing the most associated TCRs and HLA-C alleles the fewest. The authors suggested that the approach could potentially be generalized to other disease states and immunological phenotypes. A later analysis found that most CMV-associated TCR beta chains appeared HLA-restricted, with HLA associations seemingly driven largely by CMV exposure. Roughly uniform sequencing depth across donors was assumed in presence/absence analyses, although this assumption may not hold. Because HLA typing was unavailable for some donors at each locus, only the typed subset was used in association tests. Some IMGT-functional V segments, including TRBV6-2 and TRBV6-3, could not be distinguished by the 87-base-pair reads and were therefore excluded. In the study, some 160 TCR beta chains were listed as associated with cytomegalovirus. In a later analysis, several top co-occurrence clusters were reported to appear linked to parvovirus B19, influenza, CMV and Epstein-Barr virus. According to a later genetic analysis, donors in an Asian-associated ancestry cluster had fewer N-insertions in productive TCRs than the approximately 670-donor mean. A later analysis associated 17,000 or so TCR beta sequences with specific HLA alleles at a false discovery rate of 0.05. Only TCR beta chains were sequenced in this cohort, and the absence of alpha or paired-chain data limited detectable features. Correlated functional status among segregating V segments might be attributable to linkage disequilibrium, but an unknown experimental factor could not be ruled out. Strong co-occurrence of HLA alleles, especially DR and DQ, made assigning TCR associations to individual alleles difficult. CMV serostatus was the only immune exposure information available for the cohort. The earlier analysis of some 540 of the donors excluded some 15 rarely observed V segments, including chromosome 9 orphons, because counts were too low. Three of the identified cytomegalovirus-associated TCR beta chains were confirmed in vitro to be specific for cytomegalovirus antigens. The classifier was reported to diagnose cytomegalovirus status with high specificity and sensitivity in both the original cohort and the validation cohort. A further reported finding was that TCR beta sequences accurately predicted the HLA-A and HLA-B alleles for most subjects in the first cohort. In a later analysis, HLA-associated TCR beta chains showed more clonal expansion and lower generation probabilities than non-associated chains that were equally common. An earlier analysis of 587 of the donors showed that most TCR beta V segments appeared in productive rearrangements either about 90% or about 30% of the time, which broadly matched IMGT annotations. A cluster of highly shared sequence variants was judged likely to represent a technical artifact of the sequencing pipeline.

The CDR3 runs 14 residues from the cysteine to the phenylalanine. The retained sequence is limited to the CDR3, 42 bases, with the frame set at the first base. CDR1 SGHAT and CDR2 FQNNGV were looked up in the germline V gene. V loses 3 bases at its end and J loses 8 bases; junction bases beyond the gene matches: 7. The library was generated by the immunoSEQ multiplex PCR assay. A mixture of 60 forward primers for TCR Vbeta segments and 13 reverse primers for TCR Jbeta segments was used in the multiplex PCR. The CDR3 region of rearranged TCR beta genes was amplified from genomic DNA by a multiplex PCR assay. On the Illumina HiSeq System, the amplified TCR beta libraries were sequenced as 87-base-pair reads. As for how the authors treated the data: A later analysis tallied tens of millions of unique TCR beta chains across the approximately 670 repertoires, and some 10 million of those chains were shared by two or more donors. A nearest-neighbor algorithm error-corrected the raw reads and collapsed the reads into unique sequences, merging closely related sequences to remove PCR and sequencing errors. To assign V, D and J gene segments, CDR3 sequences were aligned to IMGT reference sequences. For a sequence to be retained, at least a six-nucleotide match to both a V gene segment and a J gene segment was required. Rearrangements were classified as productive when the CDR3 lacked stop codons and remained in frame with V and J, and all other rearrangements were classified as non-productive. Following IMGT convention, CDR3 was defined as the stretch from the second conserved V-encoded cysteine up to the conserved J-encoded phenylalanine. The earlier analysis of some 580 of the donors excluded any sequence lacking an unambiguous match to a single V gene segment. In an earlier analysis of approximately 590 of the donors, a V segment was called functional when productive rearrangements were above 56.7%, and segregating when the standard deviation between donors exceeded 5%. A statistical classification framework was built to diagnose cytomegalovirus status from the catalog of TCR beta chain sequences. In a later analysis, V and J genes were assigned by comparing TCR nucleotide sequences against IMGT/GENE-DB human TR gene sequences. In a later analysis, CDR3 sequences and most-parsimonious VDJ recombination scenarios were assigned using the TCRdist pipeline. In a later analysis, each TCR beta chain was defined by its CDR3 amino acid sequence together with its V-gene family, and reads without a unique V-gene family were excluded. In a later analysis, 450 to 600 highly shared, low-generation-probability nucleotide sequences were removed to address suspected cross-contamination and a sequencing artifact. In a later analysis, a clonal expansion index for each public chain was calculated from normalized within-repertoire ranks of inferred template counts. In a later analysis, generation probabilities were computed using a VDJ recombination model fitted to out-of-frame rearrangements, and the results were checked against IGoR. In a later analysis, TCR-TCR, TCR-HLA and TCR-CMV co-occurrence was scored with hypergeometric tests, and a repertoire-size bias correction was applied to TCR pairs. A later analysis estimated false discovery rates by permuting HLA or CMV assignments 20 times. In a later analysis, co-occurring TCRs were grouped using DBSCAN, with TCRdist sequence similarity added in when clustering inside HLA-allele-positive subsets. Repertoires with fewer than 30,000 or more than 120,000 public chains, plus five repertoires with anomalous nucleotide sharing, were excluded from co-occurrence clustering. The clones in this table, taken by TCRdb from immuneACCESS, are in-frame only. Not every clone is retained; where verified, under half of the shortfall comes from an unresolved V gene, and the cause of the rest is unknown. D and trimming come from the DNA, and the V and J calls and clone size come from that table. Counted in this sample were about 150,000 clones; approximately 72% of them appeared once. Of the sample, roughly 2.8% is held by the ten largest clones.

In the case of this clone: The antigen it binds to is not known. Base qualities are missing; no much larger clone stands one base away.

The cohort comprised 670 or so healthy bone marrow donors. At the time of sampling, every cohort member was nominally healthy, though immune exposures that went unrecorded were likely present. The donor tested CMV seronegative, placing the donor among the 300 to 450 seronegative members of the cohort. A peripheral blood sample was provided by each donor, and peripheral blood mononuclear cells were used for TCR beta sequencing. The Qiagen DNeasy Blood Extraction Kit was used to extract genomic DNA from the blood cell samples. The TCR was taken from a man between 18 and 35 years old in good health and CMV-seronegative. The chain was built from TRBV11-2 and TRBJ2-1; 7 bases in the middle match TRBD1. Sequenced input: PBMCs. The DNA sequence is TGTGCCAGCAGCTTCCTGACAGGGTCGGATGAGCAGTTCTTC. The encoded protein is CASSFLTGSDEQFF.